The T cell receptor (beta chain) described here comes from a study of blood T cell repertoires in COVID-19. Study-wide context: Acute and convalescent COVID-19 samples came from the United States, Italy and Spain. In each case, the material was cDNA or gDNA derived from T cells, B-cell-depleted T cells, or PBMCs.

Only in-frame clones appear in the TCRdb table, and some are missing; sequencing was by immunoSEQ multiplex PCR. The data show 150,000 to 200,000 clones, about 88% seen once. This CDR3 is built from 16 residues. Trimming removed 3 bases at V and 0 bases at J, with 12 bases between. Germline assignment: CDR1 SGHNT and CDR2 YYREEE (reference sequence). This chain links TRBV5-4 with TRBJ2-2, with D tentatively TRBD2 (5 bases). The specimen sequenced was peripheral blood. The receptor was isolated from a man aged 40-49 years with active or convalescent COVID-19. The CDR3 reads CASSSSGKPNTGELFF. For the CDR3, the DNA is TGTGCCAGCAGCTCTTCCGGGAAACCGAACACCGGGGAGCTGTTTTTT.